This is a list of T cell receptor beta chains from one sample in a study of cytomegalovirus exposure and HLA in healthy donors. Generated by immunoSEQ multiplex PCR, the TCRdb table keeps only in-frame clones and is missing some. In all, the sample yields 90,000 to 130,000 clones. Sequenced material: PBMCs. All receptors come from a man aged 40-49 years in good health and CMV-seropositive. Both conserved end residues are part of each CDR3. A D gene is named only where the DNA matches it firmly.

V: TRBV28; D: TRBD1; J: TRBJ1-2; DNA: TGTGCCAGCAGTCCCAATGCCGGGACAGTCCGCTACACCTTC; CDR3: CASSPNAGTVRYTF
V: TRBV4-2; D: NA; J: TRBJ2-5; DNA: TGTGCCAGCAGCCAAGAGGCGGGACAGTTACAAGAGACCCAGTACTTC; CDR3: CASSQEAGQLQETQYF
V: TRBV7-6; D: TRBD2; J: TRBJ2-2; DNA: TGTGCCAGCAGCTTAAATGAACTAGCGGGAGGCGGGGAGCTGTTTTTT; CDR3: CASSLNELAGGGELFF
V: TRBV27; D: NA; J: TRBJ1-6; DNA: TGTGCCAGCAGTTTATCCTCGGAGGGCTGGGGTAATTCACCCCTCCACTTT; CDR3: CASSLSSEGWGNSPLHF
V: TRBV29-1; D: TRBD2; J: TRBJ2-7; DNA: TGCAGCGTTGAAGTCCCTAGCGGGATCGCCTACGAGCAGTACTTC; CDR3: CSVEVPSGIAYEQYF
V: TRBV28; D: TRBD1; J: TRBJ2-3; DNA: TGTGCCAGCAGCCCATTGGGGGCCGGACAGGAGAGCACAGATACGCAGTATTTT; CDR3: CASSPLGAGQESTDTQYF
V: TRBV6-1; D: TRBD1; J: TRBJ1-3; DNA: TGTGCCAGCAGTGAAGGAAGGCGACAGGGCTCTGGAAACACCATATATTTT; CDR3: CASSEGRRQGSGNTIYF
V: TRBV30; D: NA; J: TRBJ2-6; DNA: TGTGCCTGGAGGTCCTGGAGCTCTGGGGCCAACGTCCTGACTTTC; CDR3: CAWRSWSSGANVLTF
V: TRBV7-9; D: TRBD1; J: TRBJ2-7; DNA: TGTGCCAGCAGCTCCGGGATCAGGGGGCCAGAGGACGAGCAGTACTTC; CDR3: CASSSGIRGPEDEQYF
V: TRBV28; D: NA; J: TRBJ2-7; DNA: TGTGCCAGCAGTGCACTCGATCCTCCCTACGAGCAGTACTTC; CDR3: CASSALDPPYEQYF
V: TRBV9; D: TRBD1; J: TRBJ2-7; DNA: TGTGCCAGCAGCGTGGGGGACAGGGCGGACGAGCAGTACTTC; CDR3: CASSVGDRADEQYF
V: TRBV6-6; D: TRBD1; J: TRBJ2-7; DNA: TGTGCCAGCGTCGACAGGGGGGGATACGAGCAGTACTTC; CDR3: CASVDRGGYEQYF
V: TRBV7-2; D: TRBD2; J: TRBJ2-1; DNA: TGTGCCAGCAGCTCCCCCGGGACTAGCCCCCACAATGAGCAGTTCTTC; CDR3: CASSSPGTSPHNEQFF
V: TRBV9; D: TRBD2; J: TRBJ2-7; DNA: TGTGCCAGCAGCGTAAGTGCAGCGGGAGGGTACGAGCAGTACTTC; CDR3: CASSVSAAGGYEQYF
V: TRBV4-2; D: NA; J: TRBJ1-5; DNA: TGTGCCAGCAGCCAAGATATCCGGGGTACTCAGCCCCAGCATTTT; CDR3: CASSQDIRGTQPQHF
V: TRBV29-1; D: NA; J: TRBJ1-2; DNA: TGCAGCGTTAAGAAACAGGGTTTGAAATTGGGCTACACCTTC; CDR3: CSVKKQGLKLGYTF
V: TRBV28; D: NA; J: TRBJ2-3; DNA: TGTGCCAGCCAGGGGACCACAGATACGCAGTATTTT; CDR3: CASQGTTDTQYF
V: TRBV15; D: TRBD2; J: TRBJ2-7; DNA: TGTGCCACCAGCAGAGAGGGGACTAGCGGGACGCGGGAGCAGTACTTC; CDR3: CATSREGTSGTREQYF
V: TRBV7-2; D: NA; J: TRBJ1-4; DNA: TGTGCCAGCAGCTCGGGGGAGATTATTGAAAAACTGTTTTTT; CDR3: CASSSGEIIEKLFF
V: TRBV4-1; D: NA; J: TRBJ1-5; DNA: TGCGCCAGCAGCCAAGATCCTAGGGGTAGTCAGCCCCAGCATTTT; CDR3: CASSQDPRGSQPQHF
V: TRBV5-1; D: NA; J: TRBJ2-3; DNA: TGCGCCAGCAGCTTGGCCCTCGGCGGTAGCGGCACAGATACGCAGTATTTT; CDR3: CASSLALGGSGTDTQYF
V: TRBV4-3; D: TRBD1; J: TRBJ2-3; DNA: TGCGCCAGCAGCCACCGGGACAGGGGAACAGATACGCAGTATTTT; CDR3: CASSHRDRGTDTQYF
V: TRBV6-1; D: TRBD2; J: TRBJ2-7; DNA: TGTGCCAGCAGTGAAGATTTTAGCGGGACCTACGAGCAGTACTTC; CDR3: CASSEDFSGTYEQYF
V: TRBV19; D: NA; J: TRBJ2-3; DNA: TGTGCCAGTAGCATAAGCGGCAGGGGACTAACAGATACGCAGTATTTT; CDR3: CASSISGRGLTDTQYF
V: TRBV5-4; D: TRBD1; J: TRBJ2-7; DNA: TGTGCCAGCAGTAATATCGGACAGGACGAGCAGTACTTC; CDR3: CASSNIGQDEQYF
V: TRBV30; D: NA; J: TRBJ1-4; DNA: TGTGCCTGGAACCCCGGGGGGCAGGCTAATGAAAAACTGTTTTTT; CDR3: CAWNPGGQANEKLFF
V: TRBV7-3; D: NA; J: TRBJ2-7; DNA: TGTGCCAGCAGCTTACTAGCGACCTACGAGCAGTACTTC; CDR3: CASSLLATYEQYF
V: TRBV27; D: TRBD2; J: TRBJ2-1; DNA: TGTGCCAGCACCCTACAGGCGGGGGTCTACAATGAGCAGTTCTTC; CDR3: CASTLQAGVYNEQFF
V: TRBV9; D: NA; J: TRBJ2-3; DNA: TGTGCCAGCAGCCCACTCCGGACAGATACGCAGTATTTT; CDR3: CASSPLRTDTQYF
V: TRBV9; D: NA; J: TRBJ2-7; DNA: TGTGCCAGCAGCCGGGACAGCGGGTACGAGCAGTACTTC; CDR3: CASSRDSGYEQYF
V: TRBV28; D: NA; J: TRBJ1-2; DNA: TGTGCCAGCAGTTTAGAAGGGGGCTATGGCTACACCTTC; CDR3: CASSLEGGYGYTF
V: TRBV29-1; D: NA; J: TRBJ1-2; DNA: TGCAGCGTTGTGCAGGGGCAAAGGGATGGCTACACCTTC; CDR3: CSVVQGQRDGYTF
V: TRBV25-1; D: NA; J: TRBJ1-2; DNA: TGTGCCAGCAGTCCTCTCGGGGTCCATGGCTACACCTTC; CDR3: CASSPLGVHGYTF
V: TRBV5-6; D: TRBD1; J: TRBJ2-2; DNA: TGTGCCAGCAGGTGGGGACAGACGAACACCGGGGAGCTGTTTTTT; CDR3: CASRWGQTNTGELFF
V: TRBV25-1; D: NA; J: TRBJ1-4; DNA: TGTGCCAGCAGTGAAGTCAGGGATAATGAAAAACTGTTTTTT; CDR3: CASSEVRDNEKLFF
V: TRBV4-2; D: TRBD1; J: TRBJ1-2; DNA: TGTGCCAGCAGCCAACCCCGGGCGGGACAGGGGTTTGGCTACACCTTC; CDR3: CASSQPRAGQGFGYTF
V: TRBV9; D: NA; J: TRBJ1-1; DNA: TGTGCCAGCAGTCCAGGGTTTTTGGATGAAGCTTTCTTT; CDR3: CASSPGFLDEAFF
V: TRBV18; D: TRBD2; J: TRBJ2-4; DNA: TGTGCCAGCTCACCACTGCTAGCGGGGGACATAGCCAAAAACATTCAGTACTTC; CDR3: CASSPLLAGDIAKNIQYF
V: TRBV28; D: TRBD1; J: TRBJ1-2; DNA: TGTGCCAGCAGTTTATGGAGGACAGGCAACTATGGCTACACCTTC; CDR3: CASSLWRTGNYGYTF
V: TRBV11-2; D: NA; J: TRBJ1-2; DNA: TGTGCCAGCGGTTTATGGGGGCGAGACTATGGCTACACCTTC; CDR3: CASGLWGRDYGYTF
V: TRBV6-1; D: TRBD1; J: TRBJ1-2; DNA: TGTGCCAGCAGTGCCGCCGGACAGGGGATAGGGGGCTACACCTTC; CDR3: CASSAAGQGIGGYTF
V: TRBV7-9; D: TRBD1; J: TRBJ2-7; DNA: TGTGCCAGCAGCTGGGACAGGGGAGTATACGAGCAGTACTTC; CDR3: CASSWDRGVYEQYF
V: TRBV10-3; D: TRBD1; J: TRBJ1-1; DNA: TGTGCCATCAGCAGCACAGGGGAGGTGGCTGAAGCTTTCTTT; CDR3: CAISSTGEVAEAFF
V: TRBV10-2; D: NA; J: TRBJ1-2; DNA: TGCGCCAGCAGTGAGCTCCGGTCACAGGCGAGAGTCTATGGCTACACCTTC; CDR3: CASSELRSQARVYGYTF
V: TRBV4-1; D: TRBD2; J: TRBJ2-2; DNA: TGCGCCAGCAGCCAAGATGTTAGCGGGACACAATCCACCGGGGAGCTGTTTTTT; CDR3: CASSQDVSGTQSTGELFF
V: TRBV5-1; D: TRBD2; J: TRBJ2-1; DNA: TGCGCCAGCAGCGGACCGGGACTAGTAAATGAGCAGTTCTTC; CDR3: CASSGPGLVNEQFF